The clone carrying this T cell receptor (beta chain) was observed a few times. The data are from a study of early T cells in non-severe SARS-CoV-2 infection. Germline values: CDR1 SGHDT, CDR2 YYEEEE. V lost 4 bases, J lost 2 bases, and 14 bases lay in between. The CDR3 loop spans 15 amino acids. Individual cDNA molecules received unique molecular identifiers. Via MiXCR, TCRdb re-called the 5' RACE reads, giving one row per CDR3 protein. This sample yields about 110,000 distinct CDR3 sequences, of which approximately 12% are seen a single time; around 8% belongs to the top ten. The receptor was derived from an adult who was a healthcare worker with PCR-confirmed SARS-CoV-2 infection or an uninfected control (not recorded which). The sample consisted of whole blood. This chain joins TRBV5-6 and TRBJ2-3, with D tentatively TRBD1 (6 bases). CDR3 nucleotide sequence: TGTGCCAGCAGCCATGCCGGGACATACACAGATACGCAGTATTTT. This encodes CASSHAGTYTDTQYF.